These 14 T cell receptor beta chains were all obtained from the same sample, sequenced in a study of blood T cell repertoires in COVID-19. Only in-frame clones appear in the TCRdb table, and some are missing; sequencing was by immunoSEQ multiplex PCR. Of roughly 70,000 clones in the sample, roughly nine tenths are singletons; the top ten hold 2% to 3%. The specimen was peripheral blood. The receptors shown here come from a man aged 45-65 years with COVID-19, enrolled during active disease.

The chain carries TRBV2 and TRBJ1-1, with a weak D call TRBD1 (6 bases). The V gene lost 8 bases and the J gene lost 4 bases, with 17 bases spanning the gap. Germline V gene sequence: CDR1 SNHLY, CDR2 FYNNEI. The CDR3 covers 14 residues. The CDR3 DNA follows: TGTGCCAGCCGGACCACAGGGTCGGGCACTGAAGCTTTCTTT. Translated: CASRTTGSGTEAFF.

This sequence joins TRBV18 and TRBJ1-4; weak D call: TRBD1 (5 bases). The CDR3 contains 15 residues. CDR1 is KGHSH and CDR2 is LQKENI in the germline V gene. V was shortened by 3 bases and J by 7 bases, with 15 bases between the two germline ends. CDR3 protein: CASSPRQGLGEKLFF. The CDR3 DNA reads TGTGCCAGCTCACCCCGGCAGGGCTTAGGTGAAAAACTGTTTTTT.

The chain recombines TRBV28 with TRBJ2-2; D possibly corresponds to TRBD1 (5 bases). CDR1 and CDR2 (germline): MDHEN, SYDVKM. The CDR3 sequence is 14 residues long. V was shortened by 10 bases and J by 2 bases, with 14 bases between the two germline ends. The CDR3 DNA is TGTGCCACCCCGGACACAGCCAACACCGGGGAGCTGTTTTTT. This translates into CATPDTANTGELFF.

V gene TRBV25-1 combines with J gene TRBJ2-3, with 8 nucleotides matching TRBD2. CDR1 and CDR2 (germline): MGHDK, SYGVNS. The CDR3 sequence is 16 residues long. V lost 6 bases and J lost 5; bases outside the gene matches: 13. In nucleotides, the CDR3 is TGTGCCAGCAGATTGGCGGGAGGTCTCGGGGGAGATACGCAGTATTTT. It codes for CASRLAGGLGGDTQYF.

V usage is TRBV19 and J usage is TRBJ1-6; D call uncertain. Trimming cost V 3 bases and J 7 bases, with 10 bases left between them. Germline V gene sequence: CDR1 LNHDA, CDR2 SQIVND (reference sequence). The CDR3 spans 14 residues. CDR3 nucleotide sequence: TGTGCCAGTAGTATGGAACGCGGGAATTCACCCCTCCACTTT. This codes for CASSMERGNSPLHF.

DNA of the CDR3: TGTGCCAGCGGGGGGGCGGCCGAAGCAACTAATGAAAAACTGTTTTTT. Translation: CASGGAAEATNEKLFF. The genes are TRBV2 and TRBJ1-4; possible D gene TRBD1, 6 bases. Germline-derived CDR1 and CDR2 are SNHLY and FYNNEI. This CDR3 spans 16 amino acids. With 8 bases removed from V and 0 bases from J, the gap between germline ends came to 16 bases.

The chain employs TRBV19 and TRBJ1-2; 7 bases agree with TRBD1. The trim removed 6 bases at V and 4 bases at J, leaving 17 bases unmatched. Germline assignment: CDR1 LNHDA and CDR2 SQIVND (reference sequence). The CDR3 consists of 17 residues. CDR3 sequence (DNA): TGTGCCAGTAGCCCTATCGGAACAGGGGCCCCGTTCTATGGCTACACCTTC. Its translation: CASSPIGTGAPFYGYTF.

V is TRBV2 and J is TRBJ2-2; possibly TRBD2 for D (6 bases). V lost 6 bases, J lost 6 bases, and 14 bases lay in between. The CDR3 loop spans 14 amino acids. The V gene's germline CDR1 is SNHLY and CDR2 FYNNEI. The CDR3 nucleotides read TGTGCCAGCAGGCCCGGGGAGGCGTCCGGGGAGCTGTTTTTT. It yields the protein CASRPGEASGELFF.

The CDR3 nucleotides read TGCGCCAGCAGCCAAGTGGTCGGAGCTCTCGCGAACACCGGGGAGCTGTTTTTT. It is translated as CASSQVVGALANTGELFF. The rearrangement links TRBV4-1 to TRBJ2-2; no firm D call. The CDR3 is 18 residues long. Trimming took 1 base from V and 0 from J, leaving 15 bases between them. CDR1 MGHRA and CDR2 YSYEKL come from the germline V gene.

This chain connects TRBV9 to TRBJ2-3; a possible D gene is TRBD1 (5 bases). Trimming removed 0 bases from V and 2 bases from J, with 10 bases in between. The CDR3 covers 15 residues. Germline V CDR1 and CDR2: SGDLS, YYNGEE. For the CDR3, the DNA is TGTGCCAGCAGCGTAGAAGACAGATACACAGATACGCAGTATTTT. This gives the protein CASSVEDRYTDTQYF.

J is TRBJ2-1 and V is TRBV11-2, with TRBD2 identical over 7 bases. CDR3 length: 16 amino acids. Unmatched junction bases numbered 8, after V lost 2 bases and J lost 4 bases. Germline CDR1 SGHAT, CDR2 FQNNGV. The CDR3 loop reads CASSLQLSGDYNEQFF. The CDR3 DNA reads as TGTGCCAGCAGCTTACAGTTAAGCGGGGATTACAATGAGCAGTTCTTC.

The genes are TRBV30 and TRBJ2-7; 10 nucleotides align to TRBD1. Germline CDR1 GTSNPN, CDR2 SVGIG (reference sequence). V lost 2 bases and J lost 6; bases outside the gene matches: 13. This CDR3 region has 16 residues. The CDR3 sequence is CAWSMLFRDRGSEQYF. DNA of the CDR3: TGTGCCTGGAGTATGCTATTCCGGGACAGGGGTAGCGAGCAGTACTTC.

This clone was counted between two and nine times. The J gene is TRBJ1-5, the V gene TRBV19; D is undetermined. The germline gives CDR1 LNHDA, CDR2 SQIVND (reference sequence). V was clipped by 10 bases and J by 6 bases, with 13 bases between them. CDR3 length: 12 amino acids. The CDR3 protein is CATASLGQPQHF. Written as DNA, the CDR3 is TGTGCCACCGCTAGCTTGGGTCAGCCCCAGCATTTT.

This clone was observed once. The chain recombines TRBV11-2 with TRBJ1-6; D might be TRBD1 (6 bases). Per germline, CDR1 SGHAT and CDR2 FQNNGV. CDR3 length: 17 amino acids. V lost 0 bases and J 4 bases, leaving 13 bases between the germline ends. This chain's CDR3 is CASSLDTGHYYNSPLHF. The CDR3 DNA reads as TGTGCCAGCAGCTTAGACACGGGACATTATTATAATTCACCCCTCCACTTT.